The 13 T cell receptor beta chains below were found in one sample sequenced in a study of blood T cell repertoires in COVID-19 (TCRdb year 2020). The method behind the library was the immunoSEQ multiplex PCR assay. Sourced from immuneACCESS, this table was stored by TCRdb with only in-frame sequences that have V and J called. A share of the clones is absent; for the studies checked, an unresolved V gene accounts for under half, and the remainder has no known explanation. This sample has roughly 180,000 clones in its table, and roughly 80% of those were observed once. The ten largest clones capture 11% of the sample. The sample was PBMCs or T cells enriched from blood (not recorded which). Every receptor here comes from a man aged 50 to 60 who had recovered from COVID-19.

The chain couples TRBV5-1 to TRBJ2-3, with 13 positions matching TRBD2. J was trimmed by 2 bases and V by 0 bases; bases with no gene match: 9. The germline CDR1 and CDR2 sequences are SGHRS and YFSETQ. CDR3 length: 19 residues. CDR3 sequence: CASSLEGLAGQWITDTQYF. The CDR3 DNA reads as TGCGCCAGCAGCTTGGAGGGACTAGCGGGGCAGTGGATCACAGATACGCAGTATTTT. Using reference TRBV5-1 and TRBJ2-3 for the parts outside the CDR3, the full variable domain is KAGVTQTPRYLIKTRGQQVTLSCSPISGHRSVSWYQQTPGQGLQFLFEYFSETQRNKGNFPGRFSGRQFSNSRSEMNVSTLELGDSALYLCASSLEGLAGQWITDTQYFGPGTRLTVL.

V usage is TRBV28 and J usage is TRBJ1-2; 8 bases agree with TRBD1. Germline CDR1 and CDR2: MDHEN and SYDVKM. This CDR3 is 12 amino acids long. Germline trimming cut 8 bases from V and 4 bases from J; bases unmatched to any gene: 3. CDR3 bases: TGTGCCAGCGGGACAGGAGGCTATGGCTACACCTTC. Its translation is CASGTGGYGYTF.

This clone has just one count. The rearrangement links TRBV2 to TRBJ2-3, with TRBD1 identical over 9 bases. Germline values: CDR1 SNHLY, CDR2 FYNNEI. The junction had 11 bases not matched to a gene; V was cut back by 8 bases and J by 2 bases. The CDR3 is 16 residues long. The CDR3 DNA sequence: TGTGCCAGCTGCACGGCCCGGGACAGGGACACAGATACGCAGTATTTT. Amino acids: CASCTARDRDTDTQYF.

The chain links TRBV4-1 to TRBJ1-4, with 9 bases lining up with TRBD1. The CDR3 contains 15 residues. Trimming at V came to 6 bases and at J to 4 bases, leaving 6 bases not matched to a gene. CDR1 is MGHRA and CDR2 is YSYEKL in the germline V gene. The CDR3: CASSAGDRDNEKLFF. The CDR3 DNA sequence: TGCGCCAGCAGTGCTGGGGACAGGGATAATGAAAAACTGTTTTTT.

V usage is TRBV7-2 and J usage is TRBJ2-7, with 7 bases that match TRBD1. CDR1 SGHTA and CDR2 FQGNSA come from the germline V gene. Trimming cost V 6 bases and J 4 bases; bases outside gene matches: 9. The length of the CDR3 is 14 residues. Written as DNA, the CDR3 is TGTGCCAGCAGTGGATCAGGGGGAAGGTACGAGCAGTACTTC. It codes for CASSGSGGRYEQYF.

V usage is TRBV14 and J usage is TRBJ2-7; D perhaps matches TRBD2 (6 bases). CDR1 and CDR2 from the germline V gene are SGHDN and FVKESK. This CDR3 is built from 14 residues. Trimming shortened V by 5 bases and J by 6 bases, and 17 bases separated the two germline ends. CDR3: CASSTTGVRREQYF. As DNA, the CDR3 is TGTGCCAGCAGCACGACGGGAGTAAGGCGCGAGCAGTACTTC.

The chain employs TRBV5-1 and TRBJ2-7, with no clear D. V lost 0 bases and J lost 2, with 9 bases in between. This CDR3 has 14 amino acids. The germline gives CDR1 SGHRS, CDR2 YFSETQ. The CDR3 nucleotides read TGCGCCAGCAGCTTGGGGCACGAAGCCTACGAGCAGTACTTC. Protein product: CASSLGHEAYEQYF.

The chain carries TRBV5-4 and TRBJ2-1; the D gene is possibly TRBD2 (6 bases). The CDR3 covers 14 residues. Per the germline V gene, CDR1 is SGHNT and CDR2 is YYREEE (reference sequence). V lost 1 base and J 7 bases, leaving 12 bases between the germline ends. CDR3 protein: CASSLTAGTNEQFF. Here the CDR3 DNA reads TGTGCCAGCAGCTTGACTGCGGGGACGAATGAGCAGTTCTTC.

V and J are TRBV5-1 and TRBJ2-3; D is ambiguous. V lost 5 bases, J lost 0 bases, and 4 bases lay in between. Germline V gene lookup returns CDR1 SGHRS and CDR2 YFSETQ. The CDR3 length is 12 residues. This CDR3 reads CASSQSTDTQYF. The CDR3 nucleotides are TGCGCCAGCAGTCAGAGCACAGATACGCAGTATTTT. Full variable domain (missing parts from reference TRBV5-1 and TRBJ2-3): KAGVTQTPRYLIKTRGQQVTLSCSPISGHRSVSWYQQTPGQGLQFLFEYFSETQRNKGNFPGRFSGRQFSNSRSEMNVSTLELGDSALYLCASSQSTDTQYFGPGTRLTVL.

The CDR3 reads CASSESTSGGLTYEQYF. CDR3 DNA sequence: TGCGCCAGCAGTGAGTCAACTAGCGGGGGCCTTACCTACGAGCAGTACTTC. The rearrangement uses TRBV10-2 and TRBJ2-7, with 11 bases aligning to TRBD2. Trimming at V came to 0 bases and at J to 2 bases, leaving 6 bases not matched to a gene. Germline loops: CDR1 WSHSY, CDR2 SAAADI. The CDR3 sequence is 17 residues long.

Only one count was recorded for this clone. V and J are TRBV24-1 and TRBJ1-5, with D hard to call. Germline lookup yields CDR1 KGHDR and CDR2 SFDVKD. Trimming shortened V by 5 bases and J by 2 bases, and 6 bases separated the two germline ends. The CDR3 is made up of 13 amino acids. DNA of the CDR3: TGTGCCACCAGTGTGAGGGGCAATCAGCCCCAGCATTTT. Protein: CATSVRGNQPQHF.

This clone was counted a single time. This rearrangement joins TRBV5-1 to TRBJ1-1, with D maybe TRBD1 (5 bases). There are 14 residues in the CDR3. V lost 0 bases, J lost 2 bases, and 8 bases lay in between. Germline lookup yields CDR1 SGHRS and CDR2 YFSETQ. This chain's CDR3 is CASSLVGQNTEAFF. The CDR3 DNA reads as TGCGCCAGCAGCTTGGTGGGGCAAAACACTGAAGCTTTCTTT.

This sequence joins TRBV20-1 and TRBJ1-4; D is uncertain. The CDR3 is 13 amino acids. V gave up 3 bases and J gave up 4 bases, with 9 bases separating them. Germline CDR1 DFQATT, CDR2 SNEGSKA (reference sequence). CDR3 sequence reads: CSASRRLNEKLFF. CDR3 coding DNA: TGCAGTGCTAGTCGCAGGCTTAATGAAAAACTGTTTTTT.